The T cell receptor (beta chain) described here comes from a study of control samples from healthy donors and cancer patients. CDR1 and CDR2 from the germline V gene are SQVTM and ANQGSEA. This CDR3 region has 11 residues. V lost 2 bases, J lost 0 bases, and 1 base lay in between. The table lists this clone with many counts. The sample has other DNA sequences that encode this CDR3 too. The table came from immunoSEQ multiplex PCR; TCRdb's copy has only in-frame clones and leaves some out. The data show 75,000 to 95,000 clones, 90% seen once. V usage is TRBV29-1 and J usage is TRBJ1-1; no reliable D call. Sample: blood. The clonotype comes from a woman between 18 and 29 years old in good health. The CDR3 DNA reads as TGCAGCGTTGAAATGAACACTGAAGCTTTCTTT. This codes for CSVEMNTEAFF.